This passage covers 25 T cell receptor beta chains from one sample sequenced in a study of shared clonotypes between healthy human individuals. The repertoire was sequenced with immunoSEQ multiplex PCR; TCRdb's copy has only in-frame clones and lacks some. The top ten clones hold around 0.4% of a sample with over 2 million clones, less than 95% of them seen once. The source material was naive CD4+ T cells from PBMCs. Described subset: CD45RA+ positively selected. Source of these receptors: a man in his late teens or twenties in good health. Some clones in this sample may be carry-over from other donors' samples.

The chain has TRBV28 and TRBJ1-3; D ambiguous. From germline, CDR1 is MDHEN and CDR2 SYDVKM. This CDR3 contains 13 residues. Trimming removed 6 bases at V and 7 bases at J, with 13 bases between. CDR3 loop: CASSNGKGNTIYF. DNA of the CDR3: TGTGCCAGCAGCAATGGAAAAGGGAACACCATATATTTT. Full variable domain (outside the CDR3, taken from reference TRBV28 and TRBJ1-3): DVKVTQSSRYLVKRTGEKVFLECVQDMDHENMFWYRQDPGLGLRLIYFSYDVKMKEKGDIPEGYSVSREKKERFSLILESASTNQTSMYLCASSNGKGNTIYFGEGSWLTVV.

This chain connects TRBV2 to TRBJ2-1; TRBD1 matches 9 bases. The CDR3 length is 15 residues. The V gene end was trimmed by 6 bases and the J gene end by 4 bases; junction bases not matched to a gene: 7. The germline gives CDR1 SNHLY, CDR2 FYNNEI. This CDR3 reads CASSYGQGPYNEQFF. In DNA, the CDR3 is TGTGCCAGCAGCTACGGACAGGGGCCTTACAATGAGCAGTTCTTC. Looking up the rest from reference TRBV2 and TRBJ2-1 gives the full variable domain: EPEVTQTPSHQVTQMGQEVILRCVPISNHLYFYWYRQILGQKVEFLVSFYNNEISEKSEIFDDQFSVERPDGSNFTLKIRSTKLEDSAMYFCASSYGQGPYNEQFFGPGTRLTVL.

The sample holds one count of this clone. This chain connects TRBV6-1 to TRBJ1-5, with D hard to call. Germline lookup yields CDR1 MNHNS and CDR2 SASEGT. CDR3 length: 17 amino acids. The V end lost 2 bases, the J end lost 1 base, and 15 bases lay between the germline ends. CDR3 protein: CASSERVRAGSNQPQHF. The CDR3 DNA is TGTGCCAGCAGTGAAAGGGTGCGGGCGGGGAGCAATCAGCCCCAGCATTTT.

This clone was detected once. This specimen includes other DNA sequences encoding the same CDR3. The chain couples TRBV28 to TRBJ2-2, with D tentatively TRBD1 (5 bases). The V and J ends lost 6 bases and 1 base respectively, with 9 bases between them. The V gene's germline CDR1 is MDHEN and CDR2 SYDVKM. The CDR3 extends over 14 amino acids. The CDR3 protein is CASRPGQNTGELFF. The CDR3 DNA reads TGTGCCAGCAGACCAGGACAGAACACCGGGGAGCTGTTTTTT.

As to this clone: Other DNA sequences from this sample encode an identical CDR3 as well. The genes are TRBV7-9 and TRBJ1-1; no reliable D call. The CDR3 loop spans 14 amino acids. Germline CDR1 is SEHNR and CDR2 is FQNEAQ (reference sequence). V was cut by 1 base and J by 0 bases, with 6 bases left in between. The CDR3 DNA sequence: TGTGCCAGCAGCTTAGATCGGATGAACACTGAAGCTTTCTTT. As protein: CASSLDRMNTEAFF.

The gene calls are TRBV27 and TRBJ2-1; 10 positions match TRBD2. In germline, CDR1 is MNHEY, CDR2 SMNVEV (reference sequence). This CDR3 has 15 amino acids. V lost 5 bases, J lost 8 bases, and 9 bases stayed unmatched. The DNA of the CDR3 is TGTGCCAGCAGTAGCGGGAGGGCCCTCACAGATGAGCAGTTCTTC. Translating it yields CASSSGRALTDEQFF.

The chain combines TRBV6-5 with TRBJ1-2, with D possibly matching TRBD1 (5 bases). Trimming removed 7 bases at V and 1 base at J, with 13 bases between. Looked up from germline, CDR1 is MNHEY and CDR2 is SVGAGI. The CDR3 is 14 amino acids. CDR3 in DNA: TGTGCCAGCAAAAAATCGGGGCTTAACTATGGCTACACCTTC. It specifies CASKKSGLNYGYTF.

Points on this clone: Other DNA sequences in this sample translate to the same CDR3. This sequence joins TRBV28 and TRBJ2-3; no reliable D call. Germline values: CDR1 MDHEN, CDR2 SYDVKM. V lost 2 bases and J 7 bases, leaving 4 bases between the germline ends. The CDR3 length is 11 residues. CDR3 sequence reads: CASSLGNTQYF. The CDR3 DNA follows: TGTGCCAGCAGTTTAGGAAATACGCAGTATTTT. Complete variable domain (other parts from reference TRBV28 and TRBJ2-3): DVKVTQSSRYLVKRTGEKVFLECVQDMDHENMFWYRQDPGLGLRLIYFSYDVKMKEKGDIPEGYSVSREKKERFSLILESASTNQTSMYLCASSLGNTQYFGPGTRLTVL.

The chain is built from TRBV5-4 and TRBJ2-2; perhaps TRBD2 as D (6 bases). V dropped 5 bases and J dropped 1 base, with 15 bases sitting between them. Looked up from germline, CDR1 is SGHNT and CDR2 is YYREEE (reference sequence). The CDR3 spans 16 residues. This chain's CDR3 is CASRGTGTWNTGELFF. The CDR3 DNA follows: TGTGCCAGCAGGGGGACCGGGACTTGGAACACCGGGGAGCTGTTTTTT.

The rearrangement links TRBV5-5 to TRBJ2-7; D is undetermined. The CDR3 contains 13 residues. CDR1 is SGHKS and CDR2 is YYEKEE in the germline V gene (reference sequence). Trimming took off 2 bases at V and 3 bases at J, with 9 bases between the two ends. This CDR3 reads CASSLPLVYEQYF. The CDR3 nucleotides are TGTGCCAGCAGCTTACCCCTGGTCTACGAGCAGTACTTC.

This chain links TRBV2 with TRBJ1-5; 9 positions match TRBD1. This CDR3 comprises 16 residues. V lost 3 bases to trimming and J lost 6 bases; unmatched junction nucleotides: 9. Looked up from germline, CDR1 is SNHLY and CDR2 is FYNNEI. CDR3 nucleotides: TGTGCCAGCAGTGATGGGAGGGGGGACAGGGTTCAGCCCCAGCATTTT. Translation gives CASSDGRGDRVQPQHF.

J is TRBJ2-1 and V is TRBV5-1; D may be TRBD2 (5 bases). Germline V gene lookup returns CDR1 SGHRS and CDR2 YFSETQ. Trimming left V 4 bases short and J 4 bases short, with 15 bases between. The CDR3 covers 15 residues. This CDR3 reads CASSVDGENYNEQFF. CDR3 sequence (DNA): TGCGCCAGCAGCGTGGACGGGGAAAATTACAATGAGCAGTTCTTC.

The V call is TRBV28, the J call TRBJ2-5; the match to TRBD2 covers 8 bases. The CDR3 totals 15 residues. CDR1 MDHEN and CDR2 SYDVKM come from the germline V gene. The ends lost 6 bases at V and 5 bases at J; junction bases unmatched: 11. DNA of the CDR3: TGTGCCAGCAGCCGCCGGGGGGGGTTGGTGGAGACCCAGTACTTC. Protein: CASSRRGGLVETQYF. The complete variable domain, with remaining parts taken from reference TRBV28 and TRBJ2-5, reads DVKVTQSSRYLVKRTGEKVFLECVQDMDHENMFWYRQDPGLGLRLIYFSYDVKMKEKGDIPEGYSVSREKKERFSLILESASTNQTSMYLCASSRRGGLVETQYFGPGTRLLVL.

The chain carries TRBV27 and TRBJ1-1, with D tentatively TRBD1 (5 bases). Germline loops: CDR1 MNHEY, CDR2 SMNVEV (reference sequence). V was shortened by 0 bases and J by 4 bases, with 12 bases between the two germline ends. This CDR3 contains 15 residues. This CDR3 reads CASSLSVRVRTEAFF. CDR3 in DNA: TGTGCCAGCAGTTTATCGGTCAGGGTGCGCACTGAAGCTTTCTTT.

For the CDR3, the DNA is TGTGCCAGCGCAGGAAACATCAATCAGCCCCAGCATTTT. The encoded protein is CASAGNINQPQHF. The chain is built from TRBV6-1 and TRBJ1-5; D call uncertain. V was pared by 8 bases and J by 3 bases, with 11 bases between. The germline V gene has CDR1 MNHNS and CDR2 SASEGT. CDR3 length: 13 amino acids.

The V gene is TRBV18, the J gene TRBJ2-3; 10 bases are shared with TRBD2. Germline trimming cut 3 bases from V and 4 bases from J; bases unmatched to any gene: 10. This CDR3 has 17 amino acids. CDR1 KGHSH and CDR2 LQKENI come from the germline V gene. CDR3 region: CASSPQFPSGSPDTQYF. In nucleotides, the CDR3 is TGTGCCAGCTCACCGCAATTCCCTAGCGGGAGCCCAGATACGCAGTATTTT.

CDR3 region: CASSDYSGVEKLFF. The CDR3 nucleotides read TGTGCCAGCAGTGACTATTCAGGGGTTGAAAAACTGTTTTTT. This sequence joins TRBV6-1 and TRBJ1-4, with a tentative D call TRBD1 (6 bases). V lost 3 bases and J lost 7, with 12 bases in between. Germline CDR1 is MNHNS and CDR2 is SASEGT. The CDR3 extends over 14 amino acids.

This chain joins TRBV29-1 and TRBJ2-3, with 10 nucleotides matching TRBD1. V gave up 3 bases and J gave up 3 bases; unmatched junction bases: 9. This CDR3 spans 16 amino acids. Looked up from germline, CDR1 is SQVTM and CDR2 is ANQGSEA. CDR3 protein: CSVEPLPGQGTDTQYF. DNA of the CDR3: TGCAGCGTTGAGCCGTTACCGGGACAGGGGACAGATACGCAGTATTTT.

About this clone itself: Other nucleotide sequences from this sample produce the same CDR3. This chain joins TRBV5-1 and TRBJ2-7, with unresolved D. V shed 0 bases and J shed 3 bases, with 7 bases lying between them. This CDR3 has 13 residues. Looked up from germline, CDR1 is SGHRS and CDR2 is YFSETQ. This chain's CDR3 is CASSLDQSYEQYF. In DNA, the CDR3 is TGCGCCAGCAGCTTGGACCAGAGCTACGAGCAGTACTTC.

V and J are TRBV13 and TRBJ2-7, with 8 bases fitting TRBD1. Germline CDR1 reads PRHDT; CDR2 reads FYEKMQ (reference sequence). The CDR3 is 15 amino acids. Trimming took 5 bases from V and 4 from J; bases not matched to a gene: 10. This CDR3 is CASSHQGQGTYEQYF. The CDR3, as DNA: TGTGCCAGCAGCCACCAAGGACAGGGAACTTACGAGCAGTACTTC.

The DNA of the CDR3 is TGCGCCAGCAGCTTGGCAAGGGGAACTAATGAAAAACTGTTTTTT. Protein sequence: CASSLARGTNEKLFF. This chain links TRBV5-1 with TRBJ1-4, with a possible D match to TRBD1 (5 bases). Trimming took 0 bases from V and 1 from J, leaving 7 bases between them. CDR1 and CDR2 (germline): SGHRS, YFSETQ. The CDR3 sequence is 15 residues long.

The CDR3 region is CSIRQDITGELFF. CDR3 nucleotides: TGCAGCATACGACAGGACATCACCGGGGAGCTGTTTTTT. The chain recombines TRBV29-1 with TRBJ2-2; possibly TRBD1 for D (6 bases). This CDR3 region has 13 residues. Trimming took 8 bases from V and 4 from J, leaving 14 bases between them. Germline CDR1 and CDR2: SQVTM and ANQGSEA.

The rearrangement joins TRBV5-1 to TRBJ2-2; TRBD2 matches 9 bases. V lost 7 bases, J lost 8 bases, and 12 bases stayed unmatched. CDR1 SGHRS and CDR2 YFSETQ come from the germline V gene. This CDR3 is 15 amino acids long. The CDR3 is CASSQVAGVSGELFF. In DNA, the CDR3 is TGCGCCAGCTCCCAGGTAGCGGGAGTTTCAGGGGAGCTGTTTTTT.

This clone was recorded only once. The J gene is TRBJ2-1, the V gene TRBV28; 8 nucleotides align to TRBD2. The germline gives CDR1 MDHEN, CDR2 SYDVKM. This CDR3 has 15 amino acids. Unmatched junction bases numbered 9, after V lost 6 bases and J lost 5 bases. DNA of the CDR3: TGTGCCAGCAGCCAAGCGGGAGTCAGTGACAATGAGCAGTTCTTC. Protein product: CASSQAGVSDNEQFF.

The chain carries TRBV7-6 and TRBJ1-4; D may be TRBD1 (6 bases). The CDR3 spans 15 residues. Trimming removed 1 base at V and 7 bases at J, with 13 bases between. Germline V gene data show CDR1 as SGHVS and CDR2 as FNYEAQ. As DNA, the CDR3 is TGTGCCAGCAGCTTAGACGGTGGCAGGGGTGAAAAACTGTTTTTT. The encoded protein is CASSLDGGRGEKLFF.